The next 13 T cell receptor beta chains were all read from a single sample in a study of T cell responses to AZD1222 COVID-19 vaccine. This table comes from immunoSEQ multiplex PCR, and its TCRdb copy is limited to in-frame clones, with some not included. The table records 70,000 to 95,000 clones, around nine tenths of them present only once. Sample: peripheral blood, taken on day 0 of AZD1222 vaccination. These receptors were obtained from an adult in good health.

The rearrangement joins TRBV6-5 to TRBJ1-5; D not resolved. The CDR3 runs to 10 residues. Germline CDR1 is MNHEY and CDR2 is SVGAGI. V lost 8 bases, J lost 9 bases, and 8 bases lay in between. The CDR3 sequence is CASSSRPQHF. DNA for the CDR3: TGTGCCAGCTCATCGCGGCCCCAGCATTTT.

The rearrangement uses TRBV9 and TRBJ1-3; D is unresolved. The ends were cut back, 4 bases at V and 0 bases at J, with 8 bases in the middle. Germline lookup yields CDR1 SGDLS and CDR2 YYNGEE. The CDR3 sequence is 14 residues long. In nucleotides, the CDR3 is TGTGCCAGCAGCTCTCAAACCTCTGGAAACACCATATATTTT. This gives the protein CASSSQTSGNTIYF.

The chain uses TRBV6-6 and TRBJ2-7, with D perhaps matching TRBD2 (5 bases). The CDR3 is 14 amino acids. Trimming stripped 5 bases from V and 2 bases from J, with 13 bases between. Per germline, CDR1 MNHNY and CDR2 SVGAGI (reference sequence). DNA for the CDR3: TGTGCCAGCAGTCCCCCGGACTGGCCCTACGAGCAGTACTTC. This translates into CASSPPDWPYEQYF.

This clone was detected only once. The CDR3 spells CASSTTYEQYF. The DNA for the CDR3 is TGTGCCAGCAGCACTACCTACGAGCAGTACTTC. The V call is TRBV11-2, the J call TRBJ2-7, with D hard to call. V lost 5 bases to trimming and J lost 2 bases, with 4 bases between them. The CDR3 extends over 11 amino acids. CDR1 is SGHAT and CDR2 is FQNNGV in the germline V gene.

This rearrangement joins TRBV5-8 to TRBJ1-4; D is possibly TRBD1 (5 bases). This CDR3 contains 16 residues. Between the trimmed V and J ends, which lost 2 bases and 0 bases, there was a span of 11 bases. Germline CDR1 SGHTS, CDR2 YDEGEE. CDR3 nucleotides: TGTGCCAGCAGCTTATACGGGGGAGCAACTAATGAAAAACTGTTTTTT. Its translation: CASSLYGGATNEKLFF.

V usage is TRBV5-4 and J usage is TRBJ1-1; 9 positions agree with TRBD1. Germline values: CDR1 SGHNT, CDR2 YYREEE (reference sequence). Trimming at V came to 0 bases and at J to 0 bases, leaving 0 bases not matched to a gene. This CDR3 is built from 15 residues. CDR3 region: CASSLGDRVNTEAFF. CDR3 DNA sequence: TGTGCCAGCAGCTTGGGGGACAGGGTGAACACTGAAGCTTTCTTT.

This clone appeared a single time. This chain's CDR3 is CASSVGLGSGRQGSYEQYF. The CDR3 DNA is TGTGCCAGCAGCGTAGGTTTGGGTAGCGGGAGACAGGGCTCCTACGAGCAGTACTTC. The chain uses TRBV9 and TRBJ2-7, with 9 bases lining up with TRBD2. Germline lookup yields CDR1 SGDLS and CDR2 YYNGEE. CDR3 size: 19 residues. Trimming removed 0 bases from V and 0 bases from J; junction bases left unmatched: 13.

The chain couples TRBV25-1 to TRBJ2-7; unclear D gene. CDR3 length equals 15 residues. CDR1 and CDR2 from the germline V gene are MGHDK and SYGVNS. V lost 1 base and J 2 bases, leaving 12 bases between the germline ends. The CDR3 nucleotides read TGTGCCAGCAGTGAATCACCTGGCCGCCCCTACGAGCAGTACTTC. Its translation is CASSESPGRPYEQYF.

The chain couples TRBV29-1 to TRBJ1-1, with D hard to call. The length of the CDR3 is 12 residues. V dropped 1 base and J dropped 1 base, with 4 bases sitting between them. Germline-derived CDR1 and CDR2 are SQVTM and ANQGSEA. The CDR3, as DNA: TGCAGCGTTGAAGCCCCGAACACTGAAGCTTTCTTT. The encoded protein is CSVEAPNTEAFF.

This clone was recorded at least ten times. The chain recombines TRBV27 with TRBJ1-5; possibly TRBD1 for D (6 bases). From germline, CDR1 is MNHEY and CDR2 SMNVEV (reference sequence). V was clipped by 6 bases and J by 7 bases, with 16 bases between them. The CDR3 consists of 14 residues. CDR3 region: CASREQGSEQPQHF. DNA of the CDR3: TGTGCCAGCAGGGAACAGGGAAGCGAGCAGCCCCAGCATTTT.

J is TRBJ2-1 and V is TRBV9, with TRBD2 matching over 12 bases. Germline V gene lookup returns CDR1 SGDLS and CDR2 YYNGEE. CDR3 length: 15 amino acids. V shed 0 bases and J 8 bases; nucleotides not matched to a gene: 3. CDR3 sequence: CASSVELAGGDEQFF. The CDR3 nucleotides read TGTGCCAGCAGCGTAGAACTAGCGGGAGGCGATGAGCAGTTCTTC. Drawing the rest from reference TRBV9 and TRBJ2-1, the complete variable domain is DSGVTQTPKHLITATGQRVTLRCSPRSGDLSVYWYQQSLDQGLQFLIQYYNGEERAKGNILERFSAQQFPDLHSELNLSSLELGDSALYFCASSVELAGGDEQFFGPGTRLTVL.

J is TRBJ2-3 and V is TRBV5-4; tentatively, D is TRBD2 (5 bases). Germline V gives CDR1 SGHNT, CDR2 YYREEE (reference sequence). The V gene lost 1 base and the J gene lost 6 bases, with 12 bases spanning the gap. The CDR3 runs to 14 residues. DNA of the CDR3: TGTGCCAGCAGCTTGTCCGGCGGCGGGGATACGCAGTATTTT. This sequence encodes CASSLSGGGDTQYF. The full variable domain, in which reference TRBV5-4 and TRBJ2-3 provide the parts outside the CDR3, is ETGVTQSPTHLIKTRGQQVTLRCSSQSGHNTVSWYQQALGQGPQFIFQYYREEENGRGNFPPRFSGLQFPNYSSELNVNALELDDSALYLCASSLSGGGDTQYFGPGTRLTVL.

V usage is TRBV5-4 and J usage is TRBJ2-3; 9 bases are a match to TRBD2. The germline V gene has CDR1 SGHNT and CDR2 YYREEE (reference sequence). V was pared by 4 bases and J by 3 bases, with 6 bases of the junction left unmatched. The CDR3 loop spans 15 amino acids. This chain's CDR3 is CASSPLAGRTDTQYF. CDR3 DNA: TGTGCCAGCAGCCCGCTAGCGGGAAGGACAGATACGCAGTATTTT.